This is a list of T cell receptor beta chains from one sample in a study of T-cell memory formation after mild COVID-19. TCRdb fed the 5' RACE reads into MiXCR, producing one record per CDR3 protein. The repertoire consists of approximately 480,000 distinct CDR3 sequences, with approximately 18% occurring once and the leading ten covering roughly an eighth. The specimen was PBMCs or a T cell subset sorted from them (not recorded which). The receptors were gathered from an adult woman who had mild COVID-19 (a few samples of this study predate the infection). Cell type and time point are not known. The CDR3 runs from the conserved cysteine through the conserved F or W. A D gene is named only where the DNA matches it firmly. A row's size may be missing; if present it is once, few, many or a size class.

cdr3_aa,cdr3_nt,v_call,clone_size,j_call,d_call
CSATTSGGGSTDTQYF,TGCAGTGCGACGACCTCGGGCGGGGGTAGCACAGATACGCAGTATTTT,TRBV20-1,few,TRBJ2-3,TRBD2
CSVELAGPNYGYTF,TGCAGCGTTGAATTGGCAGGGCCAAACTATGGCTACACCTTC,TRBV29-1,NA,TRBJ1-2,NA
CASSRLYGETQYF,TGCGCCAGCAGCCGCCTTTACGGAGAGACCCAGTACTTC,TRBV5-1,few,TRBJ2-5,NA
CASRMQGAAEAFF,TGCGCCAGCCGCATGCAGGGGGCTGCTGAAGCTTTCTTT,TRBV5-1,NA,TRBJ1-1,TRBD1
CATSRDRPDRAMGFF,TGTGCCACCAGCAGAGATCGGCCGGACAGGGCCATGGGGTTCTTC,TRBV15,NA,TRBJ2-1,TRBD1
CASSYSTSGGQETQYF,TGTGCCAGCAGTTATTCGACTAGCGGGGGGCAAGAGACCCAGTACTTC,TRBV6-2/TRBV6-3,NA,TRBJ2-5,TRBD2
CASSFLDLAGSGNTIYF,TGTGCCAGCAGCTTCTTGGATCTAGCTGGATCTGGAAACACCATATATTTT,TRBV12-3/TRBV12-4,NA,TRBJ1-3,NA
CASSLPHPTGELFF,TGCGCCAGCAGCTTGCCCCACCCAACCGGGGAGCTGTTTTTT,TRBV5-1,NA,TRBJ2-2,NA
CASSPQIAGVQETQYF,TGCGCCAGCAGCCCCCAGATAGCGGGAGTCCAAGAGACCCAGTACTTC,TRBV5-1,NA,TRBJ2-5,TRBD2
CASSLAIGLRTQYF,TGTGCCAGCAGCTTAGCGATAGGTTTAAGGACCCAGTACTTC,TRBV7-2,NA,TRBJ2-5,NA
CASSKRRVYEQYF,TGTGCCAGCAGCAAACGGCGGGTCTACGAGCAGTACTTC,TRBV5-6,many,TRBJ2-7,NA
CAHADSLSYEQYF,TGTGCCCACGCCGACTCACTCTCCTACGAGCAGTACTTC,TRBV2,NA,TRBJ2-7,NA